The T cell receptor (beta chain) under discussion was sequenced for a study of blood T cell repertoires in COVID-19. Study context: Specimens from acute and convalescent COVID-19 originated in the United States, Italy and Spain.

TCRdb's copy holds only in-frame clones and misses some; the assay was immunoSEQ multiplex PCR. The sample comprises 250,000 to 350,000 clones, more than 80% of which are singletons, and about 3% rests with the top ten. The CDR3 contains 16 residues. V trimming: 2 bases; J trimming: 12 bases; junction bases outside the gene matches: 15. CDR1 is SGHTA and CDR2 is FQGNSA in the germline V gene. This TCR came from a woman in her thirties with active or convalescent COVID-19. The sequencing sample was made of peripheral blood. The J gene is TRBJ2-3, the V gene TRBV7-2, with 9 bases aligning to TRBD2. The CDR3 DNA follows: TGTGCCAGCAGCTTATGGGCTAGCGGGGACCTCTCGACACAGTATTTT. As protein: CASSLWASGDLSTQYF. The full variable domain, its missing parts supplied by reference TRBV7-2 and TRBJ2-3, is GAGVSQSPSNKVTEKGKDVELRCDPISGHTALYWYRQSLGQGLEFLIYFQGNSAPDKSGLPSDRFSAERTGGSVSTLTIQRTQQEDSAVYLCASSLWASGDLSTQYFGPGTRLTVL.